Sequencing of this T cell receptor (beta chain) was carried out in a study of shared clonotypes between healthy human individuals. Findings of the study overall: The genetic and exposure-history diversity represented was limited by few donors.

A word on this clone: Its antigen is still unknown.

Healthy and HIV-negative, the adult donors had no recent acute infections or vaccinations. Repertoires were generated with immunoSEQ multiplex PCR, while TCRdb's copy carries only in-frame clones and drops some. The top ten clones hold approximately 0.5% of a sample with roughly 1 million clones, around 82% of them seen once. The CDR3 is made up of 13 amino acids. Germline CDR1 reads MNHNY; CDR2 reads SVGAGI (reference sequence). Trimming shortened V by 5 bases and J by 4 bases, and 9 bases separated the two germline ends. Sample: memory CD4+ T cells from PBMCs. Subset meaning: CD45RA-negative fraction. The sequence derives from a man younger than 35 in good health. Some clones in this sample may be carry-over from other donors' samples. The chain is built from TRBV6-6 and TRBJ1-5; tentatively, D is TRBD1 (5 bases). Written as DNA, the CDR3 is TGTGCCAGCAGTCACGGGGGAAATCAGCCCCAGCATTTT. Its translation: CASSHGGNQPQHF.